There are a few counts of the clone carrying this TCR beta chain. Antigen unknown. TCRdb's copy holds only in-frame clones and misses some; the assay was immunoSEQ multiplex PCR. The data hold some 130,000 clones, with less than 95% observed a single time. The germline V and J ends were trimmed by 3 bases and 8 bases, with 14 bases remaining between them. This CDR3 is built from 14 residues. Germline-derived CDR1 and CDR2 are SGHTA and FQGTGA. These data originate in a study of T cell responses to AZD1222 COVID-19 vaccine. Whole-study results and caveats: White British ancestry dominated among donors, who included more females, and clonal diversity was possibly underestimated.

The TCR was taken from an adult in good health. The sequences come from peripheral blood, collected on day 0 of AZD1222 vaccination. The chain recombines TRBV7-3 with TRBJ2-1, with D possibly matching TRBD2 (6 bases). The CDR3 nucleotides read TGTGCCAGCAGCTTCGGATATACGGGAGATGAGCAGTTCTTC. As protein: CASSFGYTGDEQFF. Full variable domain (remainder filled in from reference TRBV7-3 and TRBJ2-1): GAGVSQTPSNKVTEKGKYVELRCDPISGHTALYWYRQSLGQGPEFLIYFQGTGAADDSGLPNDRFFAVRPEGSVSTLKIQRTERGDSAVYLCASSFGYTGDEQFFGPGTRLTVL.